The rows below give T cell receptor beta chains drawn from one sample of a study of cytomegalovirus exposure and HLA in healthy donors. Sequencing was performed with immunoSEQ multiplex PCR; in TCRdb, only in-frame clones are kept and a portion is missing. The data contain roughly 100,000 clones, approximately 85% of them singletons. The sequencing sample was made of PBMCs. These receptors were collected from a middle-aged man in good health and CMV-seropositive. Both conserved end residues are part of each CDR3. The D gene is left open where the match is weak. Size is stated for part of the rows, as once, few or many counts, or as a class when the clone is expanded.

v_call: TRBV2; j_call: TRBJ2-5; d_call: TRBD2; clone_size: .; cdr3_nt: TGTGCCAGCAGTGGGCTAGCGGGGGGCCAAGAGACCCAGTACTTC; cdr3_aa: CASSGLAGGQETQYF
v_call: TRBV6-5; j_call: TRBJ1-4; d_call: .; clone_size: once; cdr3_nt: TGTGCCAGCAGTTGGGACGTCGGGGGAGAAAAACTGTTTTTT; cdr3_aa: CASSWDVGGEKLFF
v_call: TRBV18; j_call: TRBJ2-3; d_call: .; clone_size: few; cdr3_nt: TGTGCCAACTCCCAGGGGCTCGTCGGGGATACGCAGTATTTT; cdr3_aa: CANSQGLVGDTQYF
v_call: TRBV4-1; j_call: TRBJ1-5; d_call: .; clone_size: .; cdr3_nt: TGCGCCAGCAGCCAAGGCGGGGGACAGCCCCAGCATTTT; cdr3_aa: CASSQGGGQPQHF
v_call: TRBV2; j_call: TRBJ2-1; d_call: TRBD2; clone_size: .; cdr3_nt: TGTGCCAGCAGTGAACAGCGGGAGGCCTACAATGAGCAGTTCTTC; cdr3_aa: CASSEQREAYNEQFF
v_call: TRBV7-9; j_call: TRBJ1-3; d_call: TRBD1; clone_size: .; cdr3_nt: TGTGCCGGCTCGACAGGGGAAGGCACCATATATTTT; cdr3_aa: CAGSTGEGTIYF
v_call: TRBV30; j_call: TRBJ2-7; d_call: TRBD1; clone_size: .; cdr3_nt: TGTGCCTCGGGGACAGGGGAATCCTACGAGCAGTACTTC; cdr3_aa: CASGTGESYEQYF
v_call: TRBV27; j_call: TRBJ2-7; d_call: TRBD1; clone_size: once; cdr3_nt: TGTGCCAGCAGTTTACGGGACAGGGCTTACGAGCAGTACTTC; cdr3_aa: CASSLRDRAYEQYF
v_call: TRBV9; j_call: TRBJ1-2; d_call: .; clone_size: .; cdr3_nt: TGTGCCAGCAGCGTAGATCCAGGGAACTATGGCTACACCTTC; cdr3_aa: CASSVDPGNYGYTF
v_call: TRBV9; j_call: TRBJ1-5; d_call: .; clone_size: .; cdr3_nt: TGTGCCAGCAGCGTAGACAGTGGCCCTCAGCCCCAGCATTTT; cdr3_aa: CASSVDSGPQPQHF
v_call: TRBV25-1; j_call: TRBJ1-2; d_call: .; clone_size: .; cdr3_nt: TGTGCCAGCAGCGGGACACCCGACGCTAACTATGGCTACACCTTC; cdr3_aa: CASSGTPDANYGYTF
v_call: TRBV4-1; j_call: TRBJ2-5; d_call: TRBD2; clone_size: once; cdr3_nt: TGCGCCAGCAGCCAAAGACTAGCGGGAGGTTTTGAGACCCAGTACTTC; cdr3_aa: CASSQRLAGGFETQYF
v_call: TRBV9; j_call: TRBJ2-5; d_call: .; clone_size: .; cdr3_nt: TGTGCCAGCAGCGTAGGGGACTCCGAGACCCAGTACTTC; cdr3_aa: CASSVGDSETQYF
v_call: TRBV7-8; j_call: TRBJ2-5; d_call: TRBD1; clone_size: .; cdr3_nt: TGTGCCAGCAGCCAAACAGGGGGCCAAGAGACCCAGTACTTC; cdr3_aa: CASSQTGGQETQYF
v_call: TRBV5-1; j_call: TRBJ1-1; d_call: .; clone_size: .; cdr3_nt: TGCGCCAGCAGCGTAGGAGGGAACACTGAAGCTTTCTTT; cdr3_aa: CASSVGGNTEAFF
v_call: TRBV5-1; j_call: TRBJ2-1; d_call: .; clone_size: .; cdr3_nt: TGCGCCAGCAGCCCCCGGGGAGGAAACAATGAGCAGTTCTTC; cdr3_aa: CASSPRGGNNEQFF
v_call: TRBV11-2; j_call: TRBJ2-3; d_call: TRBD1; clone_size: .; cdr3_nt: TGTGCCAGCAGCTTAGGCACCGGGACAGGGGGCTTAATGCAGTATTTT; cdr3_aa: CASSLGTGTGGLMQYF
v_call: TRBV15; j_call: TRBJ2-2; d_call: TRBD1; clone_size: .; cdr3_nt: TGTGCCACCAGCAAGGGGGACGGACAGGGGCTTAGAGGCGGGGAGCTGTTTTTT; cdr3_aa: CATSKGDGQGLRGGELFF
v_call: TRBV6-5; j_call: TRBJ2-5; d_call: .; clone_size: .; cdr3_nt: TGTGCCAGCAAAAGGGCACAGGCTCAAGAGACCCAGTACTTC; cdr3_aa: CASKRAQAQETQYF
v_call: TRBV5-1; j_call: TRBJ2-7; d_call: TRBD1; clone_size: .; cdr3_nt: TGCGCCAGCAGTTTCGGCGGGGACAGGAACTACGAGCAGTACTTC; cdr3_aa: CASSFGGDRNYEQYF
v_call: TRBV29-1; j_call: TRBJ2-3; d_call: .; clone_size: .; cdr3_nt: TGCAGCGCTGGGGTTGGGCGGGCGAGCACAGATACGCAGTATTTT; cdr3_aa: CSAGVGRASTDTQYF
v_call: TRBV4-2; j_call: TRBJ2-3; d_call: TRBD2; clone_size: .; cdr3_nt: TGTGCCAGCAGCCAAGGGGGGACTAGCGGGGGGCCGGAGTATTTT; cdr3_aa: CASSQGGTSGGPEYF
v_call: TRBV5-1; j_call: TRBJ1-3; d_call: .; clone_size: .; cdr3_nt: TGCGCCAGCAGCTTGTCCGCGGGCGGAAACACCATATATTTT; cdr3_aa: CASSLSAGGNTIYF
v_call: TRBV14; j_call: TRBJ1-1; d_call: .; clone_size: few; cdr3_nt: TGTGCCAGCAGCCGACAGGTTATGAACACTGAAGCTTTCTTT; cdr3_aa: CASSRQVMNTEAFF
v_call: TRBV6-1; j_call: TRBJ2-5; d_call: .; clone_size: .; cdr3_nt: TGTGCCAGCAGTGTAAAAGAGACCCAGTACTTC; cdr3_aa: CASSVKETQYF
v_call: TRBV15; j_call: TRBJ2-7; d_call: .; clone_size: once; cdr3_nt: TGTGCCACCAGCATCTCTACCGGCGAGCAGTACTTC; cdr3_aa: CATSISTGEQYF
v_call: TRBV19; j_call: TRBJ1-1; d_call: TRBD1; clone_size: .; cdr3_nt: TGTGCCAGTAGTATAGCTCAGGGGGCGCGATTGGGCACTGAAGCTTTCTTT; cdr3_aa: CASSIAQGARLGTEAFF
v_call: TRBV28; j_call: TRBJ2-1; d_call: .; clone_size: few; cdr3_nt: TGTGCCAGCTACAATGCGGGCCTCGAGCAGTTCTTC; cdr3_aa: CASYNAGLEQFF
v_call: TRBV28; j_call: TRBJ2-5; d_call: .; clone_size: .; cdr3_nt: TGTGCCAGCAGTTTTACGGGGCCTAAAGCCGGAGGGCAGTACTTC; cdr3_aa: CASSFTGPKAGGQYF
v_call: TRBV4-1; j_call: TRBJ2-1; d_call: .; clone_size: .; cdr3_nt: TGCGCCAGCAGCCAAGATGGCGAGACTAGCTCCTACAATGAGCAGTTCTTC; cdr3_aa: CASSQDGETSSYNEQFF
v_call: TRBV7-2; j_call: TRBJ2-7; d_call: .; clone_size: few; cdr3_nt: TGTGCCAGCAGCTTAGCCCCAGGGCGGTACGAGCAGTACTTC; cdr3_aa: CASSLAPGRYEQYF
v_call: TRBV10-3; j_call: TRBJ2-1; d_call: TRBD2; clone_size: .; cdr3_nt: TGTGCCATCACCCCGGGACTACGATACAATGAGCAGTTCTTC; cdr3_aa: CAITPGLRYNEQFF
v_call: TRBV28; j_call: TRBJ1-1; d_call: TRBD1; clone_size: .; cdr3_nt: TGTGCCAGCAGTTTACCTGGGACAGTCACTGAAGCTTTCTTT; cdr3_aa: CASSLPGTVTEAFF
v_call: TRBV7-9; j_call: TRBJ2-6; d_call: .; clone_size: .; cdr3_nt: TGTGCCAGCAGCTCGTTCCTCAGGGCTGGGGCCAACGTCCTGACTTTC; cdr3_aa: CASSSFLRAGANVLTF
v_call: TRBV28; j_call: TRBJ1-2; d_call: TRBD1; clone_size: few; cdr3_nt: TGTGCCAGCAGTTTAGATCTGGGACAGGGGGGAATCTATGGCTACACCTTC; cdr3_aa: CASSLDLGQGGIYGYTF
v_call: TRBV6-1; j_call: TRBJ1-2; d_call: TRBD1; clone_size: .; cdr3_nt: TGTGCCAGCAGCCTTGAAGGGGGCGTCTATGGCTACACCTTC; cdr3_aa: CASSLEGGVYGYTF
v_call: TRBV30; j_call: TRBJ1-3; d_call: .; clone_size: once; cdr3_nt: TGTGCCTGGAGTGTATCGGCAGGGATTACCTCTGGAAACACCATATATTTT; cdr3_aa: CAWSVSAGITSGNTIYF
v_call: TRBV28; j_call: TRBJ1-3; d_call: .; clone_size: .; cdr3_nt: TGTGCCAGCACCCCGGAGCTTGGAAACACCATATATTTT; cdr3_aa: CASTPELGNTIYF
v_call: TRBV4-1; j_call: TRBJ1-2; d_call: .; clone_size: .; cdr3_nt: TGCGCCAGCAGCCCACTAGTGGGCTATAACTATGGCTACACCTTC; cdr3_aa: CASSPLVGYNYGYTF
v_call: TRBV7-9; j_call: TRBJ1-6; d_call: .; clone_size: .; cdr3_nt: TGTGCCAGCAGCTCGACAGCTAAAAGTTCACCCCTCCACTTT; cdr3_aa: CASSSTAKSSPLHF
v_call: TRBV12-2; j_call: TRBJ2-7; d_call: .; clone_size: .; cdr3_nt: TGTGCAAGTCGCTTAGTTGCCAGTCGAGCGGTGAACGAGCAGTACTTC; cdr3_aa: CASRLVASRAVNEQYF
v_call: TRBV9; j_call: TRBJ2-4; d_call: TRBD1; clone_size: .; cdr3_nt: TGTGCCAGCAGCGTAGCCCCTCAGGGGGCCGGGGCCAAAAACATTCAGTACTTC; cdr3_aa: CASSVAPQGAGAKNIQYF
v_call: TRBV6-5; j_call: TRBJ1-6; d_call: .; clone_size: .; cdr3_nt: TGTGCCAGCGCGCCGGGATCCCAAAATTCACCCCTCCACTTT; cdr3_aa: CASAPGSQNSPLHF
v_call: TRBV2; j_call: TRBJ2-6; d_call: TRBD2; clone_size: .; cdr3_nt: TGTGCCAGCAGTGAGGCCAGGGAGGGTTGGGCCAACGTCCTGACTTTC; cdr3_aa: CASSEAREGWANVLTF
v_call: TRBV29-1; j_call: TRBJ2-3; d_call: TRBD2; clone_size: .; cdr3_nt: TGCAGCGTTAGCAGGACTAGCGGGGGGACCACAGATACGCAGTATTTT; cdr3_aa: CSVSRTSGGTTDTQYF
v_call: TRBV10-1; j_call: TRBJ2-7; d_call: .; clone_size: once; cdr3_nt: TGCGCCAGCAGTGAGTCCGGCTACGAGCAGTACTTC; cdr3_aa: CASSESGYEQYF
v_call: TRBV19; j_call: TRBJ2-1; d_call: TRBD1; clone_size: .; cdr3_nt: TGTGCCAGTAGTAACGGACAGGGCCCTCTCAATGAGCAGTTCTTC; cdr3_aa: CASSNGQGPLNEQFF
v_call: TRBV2; j_call: TRBJ1-2; d_call: .; clone_size: .; cdr3_nt: TGTGCCAGCAATGGGGGGGCAATTAACTATGGCTACACCTTC; cdr3_aa: CASNGGAINYGYTF
v_call: TRBV7-9; j_call: TRBJ2-7; d_call: .; clone_size: .; cdr3_nt: TGTGCCAGCAGCTCGCCTCGGGGCGAGCAGTACTTC; cdr3_aa: CASSSPRGEQYF
v_call: TRBV14; j_call: TRBJ2-1; d_call: TRBD2; clone_size: .; cdr3_nt: TGTGCCAGCAGCCAACAGCTAGCGGGAGGGGGGGAGCAGTTCTTC; cdr3_aa: CASSQQLAGGGEQFF
v_call: TRBV7-6; j_call: TRBJ2-3; d_call: TRBD1; clone_size: .; cdr3_nt: TGTGCCAGCAGCTCCTCCGGGACAGTAGGAGATACGCAGTATTTT; cdr3_aa: CASSSSGTVGDTQYF